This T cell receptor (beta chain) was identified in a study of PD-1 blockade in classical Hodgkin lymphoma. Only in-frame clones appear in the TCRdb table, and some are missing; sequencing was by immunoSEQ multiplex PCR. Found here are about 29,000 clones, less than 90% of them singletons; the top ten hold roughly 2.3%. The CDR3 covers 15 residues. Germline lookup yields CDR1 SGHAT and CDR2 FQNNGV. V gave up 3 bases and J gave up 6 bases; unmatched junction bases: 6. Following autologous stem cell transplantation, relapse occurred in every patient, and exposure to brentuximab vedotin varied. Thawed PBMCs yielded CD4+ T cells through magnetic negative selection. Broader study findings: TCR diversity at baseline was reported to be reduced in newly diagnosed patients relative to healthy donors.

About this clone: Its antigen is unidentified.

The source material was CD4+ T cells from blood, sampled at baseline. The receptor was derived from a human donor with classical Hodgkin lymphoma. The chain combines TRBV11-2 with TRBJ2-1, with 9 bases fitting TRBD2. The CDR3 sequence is CASSFLAGEGNEQFF. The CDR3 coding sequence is TGTGCCAGCAGCTTCTTAGCGGGAGAAGGCAATGAGCAGTTCTTC.